Listed here are 25 T cell receptor beta chains from one sample, sequenced in a study of T-cell reconstitution after alpha-beta-depleted transplantation in children (TCRdb year 2016). The treatment or condition label, as the study defines it: allogeneic hematopoietic cell transplantation with graft depleted of TCRalphabeta T cells and CD19 B cells. Library preparation was by PCR. Sequencing was performed on an Illumina HiSeq 2500. TCR library preparation used molecular barcoding, with unique molecular identifiers applied to normalize quantification of the TCRbeta repertoire. TCRdb trimmed public reads at Q25 via fastp, called clones via MiXCR and kept in-frame beta chains. Duplicate CDR3 protein sequences are folded into a single record with the most common DNA and genes. Across this sample there are about 980,000 distinct CDR3 sequences, with about 31% seen only once. The ten largest clonotypes hold approximately 30% of the sample.

The input for sequencing was PBMCs, mostly from graft donor cells, taken 360 days after TCRalphabeta/CD19-depleted stem cell transplant. The origin of the receptors is a boy under three years old who had a stem cell transplant for SCID, so the T cells may come from the graft donor.

The chain links TRBV6-5 to TRBJ2-7; a possible D gene is TRBD1 (6 bases). The CDR3 sequence is 17 residues long. Germline V lookup: CDR1 MNHEY, CDR2 SVGAGI. V dropped 0 bases and J dropped 2 bases, with 17 bases sitting between them. CDR3 nucleotides: TGTGCCAGCAGTTACTCGATTGGGGGCGGAATCGCCTACGAGCAGTACTTC. Translating gives CASSYSIGGGIAYEQYF.

This clonotype was picked up a small number of times. The chain recombines TRBV4-1 with TRBJ2-5, with D unclear. This CDR3 comprises 14 residues. CDR1 is MGHRA and CDR2 is YSYEKL in the germline V gene. V lost 2 bases and J 4 bases, leaving 11 bases between the germline ends. The CDR3 region is CASSQNERRETQYF. The CDR3 DNA is TGCGCCAGCAGCCAAAACGAGAGGCGAGAGACCCAGTACTTC.

This clonotype was seen a single time. The chain has TRBV9 and TRBJ2-1, with a weak D call TRBD1 (5 bases). V lost 4 bases and J 7 bases, leaving 21 bases between the germline ends. This CDR3 has 16 amino acids. From germline, CDR1 is SGDLS and CDR2 YYNGEE. The CDR3 nucleotides read TGTGCCAGCAGCCTAGGGGTAGCAAGAAGGCTGAATGAGCAGTTCTTC. Amino acids: CASSLGVARRLNEQFF.

The J gene is TRBJ1-2, the V gene TRBV7-9; D is unclear. Germline-derived CDR1 and CDR2 are SEHNR and FQNEAQ (reference sequence). This CDR3 is 12 amino acids long. V was cut by 4 bases and J by 9 bases, with 12 bases left in between. The CDR3 spells CASSSLSMSYTF. CDR3 nucleotide sequence: TGTGCCAGCAGCTCCTTATCCATGAGCTACACCTTC.

A word on this clonotype: One end of the junction varies from germline; a read error may be responsible. V and J are TRBV18 and TRBJ2-5; no reliable D call. Germline V gene lookup returns CDR1 KGHSH and CDR2 LQKENI. This CDR3 contains 13 residues. This CDR3 is CASSPIGQGTQYF. CDR3 sequence (DNA): TGTGCCAGCTCACCAATCGGCCAAGGGACCCAGTACTTC. Full variable domain (remainder filled in from reference TRBV18 and TRBJ2-5): NAGVMQNPRHLVRRRGQEARLRCSPMKGHSHVYWYRQLPEEGLKFMVYLQKENIIDESGMPKERFSAEFPKEGPSILRIQQVVRGDSAAYFCASSPIGQGTQYFGPGTRLLVL.

Only a few counts were recorded for this clonotype. CDR3 in DNA: TGCAGTGCTACCCGACTAGCGGGGAGCCAAGAGACCCAGTACTTC. It specifies CSATRLAGSQETQYF. The chain combines TRBV20-1 with TRBJ2-5; 11 bases fit TRBD2. The CDR3 runs to 15 residues. V was pared by 4 bases and J by 1 base, with 5 bases of the junction left unmatched. Germline loops: CDR1 DFQATT, CDR2 SNEGSKA (reference sequence).

There are a few counts of this clonotype. This chain connects TRBV19 to TRBJ1-1; D is unclear. CDR3 length: 12 amino acids. Between the trimmed V and J ends, which lost 1 base and 5 bases, there was a span of 5 bases. Germline V gene sequence: CDR1 LNHDA, CDR2 SQIVND (reference sequence). The CDR3 DNA reads TGTGCCAGTAGTATAGGAGTAACTGAAGCTTTCTTT. This codes for CASSIGVTEAFF.

The rearrangement uses TRBV12-3 or TRBV12-4 and TRBJ2-1; D is undetermined. V dropped 4 bases and J dropped 13 bases, with 8 bases sitting between them. CDR3 length: 10 residues. The chain's CDR3 is CASSSGSQFF. The DNA for the CDR3 is TGTGCCAGCAGTTCAGGTTCCCAGTTCTTC.

The chain is built from TRBV9 and TRBJ1-4; D is unclear. Germline lookup yields CDR1 SGDLS and CDR2 YYNGEE. Between the trimmed V and J ends, which lost 2 bases and 0 bases, there was a span of 5 bases. This CDR3 is 14 amino acids long. DNA for the CDR3: TGTGCCAGCAGCGTCACCCCAACTAATGAAAAACTGTTTTTT. As protein: CASSVTPTNEKLFF.

This clonotype has more than one count but fewer than ten. The chain joins TRBV12-3 or TRBV12-4 to TRBJ1-1; perhaps TRBD1 as D (6 bases). The CDR3 totals 14 residues. Trimming pared 7 bases from V and 7 bases from J, leaving 19 bases between. The CDR3 is CASILQGGGIEAFF. CDR3 DNA sequence: TGTGCCAGCATCCTACAGGGTGGGGGAATTGAAGCTTTCTTT.

This clonotype was seen a single time. The genes are TRBV4-1 and TRBJ1-4; D is ambiguous. V lost 4 bases and J lost 4, with 16 bases in between. This CDR3 comprises 16 residues. The germline gives CDR1 MGHRA, CDR2 YSYEKL. In nucleotides, the CDR3 is TGCGCCAGCAGCCTACACCGGTCTTATTATAATGAAAAACTGTTTTTT. The encoded protein is CASSLHRSYYNEKLFF.

This chain connects TRBV5-1 to TRBJ1-6, with 7 bases lining up with TRBD1. CDR3 length: 19 amino acids. Germline V CDR1 and CDR2: SGHRS, YFSETQ. V shed 0 bases, J shed 3 bases, and the junction held 12 bases outside the gene matches. CDR3 sequence: CASSLDPGQQAGYNSPLHF. Here the CDR3 DNA reads TGCGCCAGCAGCTTGGACCCGGGACAGCAAGCGGGCTATAATTCACCCCTCCACTTT.

The J gene is TRBJ2-3, the V gene TRBV5-1; possible D gene TRBD1, 6 bases. The V gene lost 4 bases and the J gene lost 2 bases, with 14 bases spanning the gap. In germline, CDR1 is SGHRS, CDR2 YFSETQ. The CDR3 is 15 amino acids. The CDR3 protein is CASSRYRDPTDTQYF. As DNA, the CDR3 is TGCGCCAGCAGCCGATACAGGGATCCCACAGATACGCAGTATTTT.

The V and J genes are TRBV7-9 and TRBJ2-2, with D possibly TRBD1 on 5 matching bases. CDR3 length: 16 amino acids. V was clipped by 1 base and J by 5 bases, with 14 bases between them. CDR1 is SEHNR and CDR2 is FQNEAQ in the germline V gene (reference sequence). CDR3 residues: CASSLEGVGVTGELFF. The CDR3 DNA sequence: TGTGCCAGCAGCTTAGAAGGGGTCGGTGTTACCGGGGAGCTGTTTTTT.

The gene calls are TRBV11-3 and TRBJ2-2; TRBD2 matches at 13 bases. This CDR3 spans 21 amino acids. V gave up 6 bases and J gave up 4 bases; unmatched junction bases: 20. From germline, CDR1 is SGHNT and CDR2 YENEEA. The CDR3 sequence: CASRPYVLGLAGPLGTGELFF. CDR3 DNA: TGTGCCAGCAGACCTTACGTTTTGGGACTAGCGGGGCCCTTGGGCACCGGGGAGCTGTTTTTT.

The chain links TRBV27 to TRBJ1-5; D is unclear. Germline V CDR1 and CDR2: MNHEY, SMNVEV (reference sequence). The CDR3 extends over 14 amino acids. Trimming took off 6 bases at V and 2 bases at J, with 11 bases between the two ends. The CDR3 loop is CASSLRWGNQPQHF. The CDR3 nucleotides are TGTGCCAGCAGCCTGAGATGGGGCAATCAGCCCCAGCATTTT.

The CDR3 DNA reads TGTGCCAGCAGTTTATTCGGAGCGGGGGGTTACAATGAGCAGTTCTTC. Translated: CASSLFGAGGYNEQFF. V is TRBV27 and J is TRBJ2-1; TRBD2 matches at 9 bases. The ends lost 1 base at V and 4 bases at J; junction bases unmatched: 5. Germline-derived CDR1 and CDR2 are MNHEY and SMNVEV (reference sequence). CDR3 length equals 16 residues.

This clonotype was seen more than once but under ten times. The chain recombines TRBV12-3 or TRBV12-4 with TRBJ2-1, with TRBD2 matching 9 bases. Trimming at V came to 4 bases and at J to 3 bases, leaving 7 bases not matched to a gene. This CDR3 is 16 amino acids long. The CDR3 DNA reads as TGTGCCAGCAGTTCCTCTCTAGCGGGACGCTACAATGAGCAGTTCTTC. Translated: CASSSSLAGRYNEQFF.

V gene TRBV15 combines with J gene TRBJ1-4, with D uncertain. The CDR3 runs to 16 residues. The V and J ends lost 0 bases and 6 bases respectively, with 14 bases between them. The germline gives CDR1 LNHNV, CDR2 YYDKDF (reference sequence). The CDR3 DNA follows: TGTGCCACCAGCAGAGATTCGGCTCCGGTGGATGAAAAACTGTTTTTT. Amino acid sequence: CATSRDSAPVDEKLFF.

The rearrangement links TRBV12-3 or TRBV12-4 to TRBJ2-3, with 14 nucleotides matching TRBD2. There are 19 residues in the CDR3. With 6 bases clipped from V and 6 bases from J, the junction kept 17 bases outside the gene matches. The CDR3 sequence: CASRWGLAGATLYQDTQYF. CDR3 bases: TGTGCCAGCAGATGGGGACTAGCGGGGGCCACCCTCTACCAGGATACGCAGTATTTT.

This clonotype was detected only a few times. V is TRBV5-1 and J is TRBJ1-2, with a weak D call TRBD1 (5 bases). The length of the CDR3 is 15 residues. V lost 3 bases to trimming and J lost 5 bases, with 17 bases between them. The germline gives CDR1 SGHRS, CDR2 YFSETQ. The CDR3 loop is CASSSASDSLYGYTF. The DNA of the CDR3 is TGCGCCAGCAGCTCAGCCTCAGACAGCTTATATGGCTACACCTTC.

The chain has TRBV7-9 and TRBJ1-1, with a possible D match to TRBD1 (5 bases). CDR1 is SEHNR and CDR2 is FQNEAQ in the germline V gene (reference sequence). This CDR3 comprises 15 residues. V was trimmed by 7 bases and J by 0 bases, leaving 15 bases between them. The CDR3 DNA is TGTGCCAGCACGGGCAGGGTGGGCATGAACACTGAAGCTTTCTTT. Protein: CASTGRVGMNTEAFF.

This clonotype turned up a few times. The rearrangement links TRBV4-1 to TRBJ2-3, with D perhaps TRBD1 (5 bases). Trimming left V 0 bases short and J 6 bases short, with 13 bases between. The CDR3 runs 15 residues. Germline assignment: CDR1 MGHRA and CDR2 YSYEKL. The CDR3 spells CASSQDRDWADTQYF. CDR3 bases: TGCGCCAGCAGCCAAGACAGGGATTGGGCGGATACGCAGTATTTT.

V and J are TRBV5-1 and TRBJ2-3; D gene uncertain. V lost 0 bases and J 7 bases, leaving 15 bases between the germline ends. Germline V gene lookup returns CDR1 SGHRS and CDR2 YFSETQ. The CDR3 contains 15 residues. CDR3 loop: CASSLAPRNPHTQYF. The CDR3 DNA sequence: TGCGCCAGCAGCTTGGCCCCTAGAAACCCGCATACGCAGTATTTT. The full variable domain, with the rest looked up from reference TRBV5-1 and TRBJ2-3, is KAGVTQTPRYLIKTRGQQVTLSCSPISGHRSVSWYQQTPGQGLQFLFEYFSETQRNKGNFPGRFSGRQFSNSRSEMNVSTLELGDSALYLCASSLAPRNPHTQYFGPGTRLTVL.

In its sample, this clonotype was seen a few times. The chain has TRBV20-1 and TRBJ2-7, with 7 nucleotides matching TRBD1. Per germline, CDR1 DFQATT and CDR2 SNEGSKA (reference sequence). V shed 3 bases, J shed 3 bases, and the junction held 8 bases outside the gene matches. The CDR3 runs 14 residues. CDR3 region: CSASHRGRHYEQYF. Written as DNA, the CDR3 is TGCAGTGCTAGTCACAGGGGCCGCCACTACGAGCAGTACTTC.